Listed below are T cell receptor beta chains from one sample, sequenced in a study of spatial heterogeneity in lung cancer. Using its own MiXCR run on the 5' RACE reads, TCRdb lists one record per CDR3 protein. The table lists 10,000 to 13,000 distinct CDR3 sequences, about 8.6% of them singletons. The material was PBMCs, obtained at surgery. The receptors were gathered from a male donor with early-stage non-small cell lung cancer. Each CDR3 is given with its conserved first and last residue. A D gene is named only where the DNA matches it firmly. A clone size is listed for some rows: how often the clone was seen (once, few, many), or a class if it is expanded.

v_gene	j_gene	d_gene	abundance	CDR3nt	CDR3aa
TRBV19	TRBJ1-2	-	many	TGTGCCAGTCGGGCCGGAGGCTACACCTTC	CASRAGGYTF
TRBV7-9	TRBJ2-7	-	many	TGTGCCAGCAGCTTTGGCCCGGAGGGGAAGTCCTACGAGCAGTACTTC	CASSFGPEGKSYEQYF
TRBV6-6	TRBJ2-1	-	many	TGTGCCAGCAGTTACTCCTTGGACAGAAGGGGGAATGAGCAGTTCTTC	CASSYSLDRRGNEQFF
TRBV20-1	TRBJ2-7	TRBD1	many	TGCAGTGCTAGAGATCCGGACAGGGGCACCCTCTACGAGCAGTACTTC	CSARDPDRGTLYEQYF
TRBV5-4	TRBJ2-1	-	once	TGTGCCAGCAGGTCACAGGGCTACAATGAGCAGTTCTTC	CASRSQGYNEQFF
TRBV14	TRBJ2-1	-	many	TGTGCCAGCAGCCCCCCGGGGGCCTCCACCAGCTCCTACAATGAGCAGTTCTTC	CASSPPGASTSSYNEQFF
TRBV19	TRBJ2-5	-	many	TGTGCCAGTAGTAACCGACAGGTCCAAGAGACCCAGTACTTC	CASSNRQVQETQYF
TRBV28	TRBJ2-7	-	-	TGTGCCAGCAGTTTTTCCGCCTACGAGCAGTACTTC	CASSFSAYEQYF
TRBV11-2	TRBJ2-3	TRBD2	many	TGTGCCAGCAGCTTGCCTAGCGGGGGACCCACAGATACGCAGTATTTT	CASSLPSGGPTDTQYF
TRBV6-5	TRBJ2-3	TRBD2	many	TGTGCCAGCAGTTACTCGATTCCCGCGGGGGGAACGGCAGATACGCAGTATTTT	CASSYSIPAGGTADTQYF
TRBV11-2	TRBJ2-5	TRBD1	few	TGTGCCAGCCATTCAGGGACAGGGGTTGATTGGCAAGAGACCCAGTACTTC	CASHSGTGVDWQETQYF
TRBV29-1	TRBJ2-1	-	many	TGCAGCGTTGAACTACAGGGCACCAACGGTGAGCAGTTCTTC	CSVELQGTNGEQFF
TRBV21-1	TRBJ2-2	-	-	TGTGCCAGCAGCAAAGAGGGGACAGCGGACACCGGGGAGCTGTTTTTT	CASSKEGTADTGELFF
TRBV5-1	TRBJ1-2	-	many	TGCGCCAGCAGCTTTTCCCAGGGCGGCTATGGCTACACCTTC	CASSFSQGGYGYTF
TRBV7-8	TRBJ2-3	TRBD2	medium-sized	TGTGCCAGCAGCAGCTGGACTAGCGGGGGGGCAGATACGCAGTATTTT	CASSSWTSGGADTQYF
TRBV7-8	TRBJ2-4	-	many	TGTGCCAGCAGAGGGGACGGCTCCAAAAACATTCAGTACTTC	CASRGDGSKNIQYF
TRBV20-1	TRBJ2-2	-	many	TGCAGTGCTAGAGATGGGATTAACATCGTGGGGGAGCTGTTTTTT	CSARDGINIVGELFF